This T cell receptor (beta chain) stems from a study of T cell responses to AZD1222 COVID-19 vaccine. This clone was counted once. Data came from immunoSEQ multiplex PCR; TCRdb stores just in-frame clones and leaves some out. The repertoire holds around 58,000 clones, with roughly four fifths as singletons. In germline, CDR1 is GTSNPN, CDR2 SVGIG (reference sequence). Trimming pared 1 base from V and 1 base from J, leaving 5 bases between. The length of the CDR3 is 13 residues. This chain uses TRBV30 with TRBJ1-5; D is possibly TRBD1 (5 bases). The source of this sequence is an adult in good health. The starting material was peripheral blood, obtained on day 0 of AZD1222 vaccination. CDR3 DNA sequence: TGTGCCTGGAGTGGACAGAGCAATCAGCCCCAGCATTTT. Residues: CAWSGQSNQPQHF.